The 8 T cell receptor beta chains below come from one sample, sequenced in a study of T cell repertoires in cytomegalovirus infection. Each CDR3 protein gets one entry after TCRdb re-called the reads with MiXCR. The sample carries 150,000 to 200,000 distinct CDR3 sequences, roughly a fifth recorded once. The sequenced sample was PBMCs. The receptors derive from a human donor in good health (CMV status not recorded). Some clones in this sample may be carry-over from other donors' samples.

Here the CDR3 DNA reads TGCAGCGTACGCAGCGGGAGGGCCCTAGATACGCAGTATTTT. This codes for CSVRSGRALDTQYF. The chain uses TRBV29-1 and TRBJ2-3, with TRBD2 matching over 10 bases. Trimming cost V 6 bases and J 5 bases; bases outside gene matches: 8. The CDR3 extends over 14 amino acids. CDR1 and CDR2 from the germline V gene are SQVTM and ANQGSEA.

This clonotype was detected only a few times. This chain links TRBV27 with TRBJ1-1; the match to TRBD1 covers 9 bases. V lost 0 bases to trimming and J lost 3 bases; unmatched junction nucleotides: 8. CDR1 MNHEY and CDR2 SMNVEV come from the germline V gene (reference sequence). CDR3 length: 17 residues. For the CDR3, the DNA is TGTGCCAGCAGTTTATCCATCGGGGACAGGGTAGACACTGAAGCTTTCTTT. Translation: CASSLSIGDRVDTEAFF.

The genes are TRBV4-1 and TRBJ2-1; 11 nucleotides agree with TRBD2. J lost 4 bases, V lost 1 base, and 6 bases had no gene match. The CDR3 totals 17 residues. CDR1 is MGHRA and CDR2 is YSYEKL in the germline V gene. The CDR3 bases are TGCGCCAGCAGCCAAGGCCCACTAGCGGGGGTTTACAATGAGCAGTTCTTC. Its protein product is CASSQGPLAGVYNEQFF.

This clonotype was picked up many times. The rearrangement uses TRBV7-2 and TRBJ2-1; D unclear. This CDR3 region has 16 residues. Trimming took 3 bases from V and 1 from J, leaving 13 bases between them. Per germline, CDR1 SGHTA and CDR2 FQGNSA. The CDR3 nucleotides are TGTGCCAGCAGCTTTGAGGCAGGAGTTTCCTACAATGAGCAGTTCTTC. Protein product: CASSFEAGVSYNEQFF.

A remark on this clonotype: A much larger clone sits a single nucleotide away, making a read error possible. The CDR3 nucleotides read TGTGCCAGCAGCAGACAGGGTTTGAGCGGCTACAATGAGCTGTTCTTC. Its protein product is CASSRQGLSGYNELFF. This chain links TRBV7-2 with TRBJ2-1, with 7 bases lining up with TRBD1. This CDR3 has 16 residues. CDR1 and CDR2 from the germline V gene are SGHTA and FQGNSA.

At least ten counts were recorded for this clonotype. The chain uses TRBV7-8 and TRBJ1-2; 9 bases fit TRBD1. Germline lookup yields CDR1 SGHVS and CDR2 FQNEAQ. CDR3 size: 15 residues. V was clipped by 5 bases and J by 3 bases; unmatched bases: 7. The CDR3 bases are TGTGCCAGCAGCGAACAGGGGGCGCGGGACTATGGCTACACCTTC. Its protein is CASSEQGARDYGYTF.

The rearrangement uses TRBV6-8 and TRBJ2-3; tentative D call: TRBD2 (5 bases). The CDR3 sequence is 13 residues long. V was clipped by 5 bases and J by 2 bases, with 8 bases between them. Germline CDR1 reads MNHGY; CDR2 reads SAAAGT. This CDR3 reads CASSRGVTDTQYF. CDR3 sequence (DNA): TGTGCCAGCAGTCGGGGTGTCACAGATACGCAGTATTTT.

The rearrangement joins TRBV6-5 to TRBJ1-1; 7 positions match TRBD1. V lost 6 bases and J lost 4; bases outside the gene matches: 8. The CDR3 runs to 14 residues. Germline V gives CDR1 MNHEY, CDR2 SVGAGI. The chain's CDR3 is CASSLDRVATEAFF. CDR3 coding DNA: TGTGCCAGCAGCCTCGACAGGGTGGCCACTGAAGCTTTCTTT.